The sequence of this TCR beta chain was determined in a study of blood T cell repertoires in COVID-19. Study summary: From the United States, Italy and Spain came samples of acute and convalescent COVID-19. The cDNA or gDNA used as material had been derived from T cells, B-cell-depleted T cells, or PBMCs.

Germline V gene lookup returns CDR1 SGHDT and CDR2 YYEEEE. The CDR3 is 17 amino acids. After removal of 2 bases from V and 2 bases from J, the junction contained 11 bases not matched to a gene. As processed by the authors: How many nucleated cells were present was estimated from reference gene primer amplification. The assay was immunoSEQ multiplex PCR, and TCRdb's table has in-frame clones only and misses some. V, J and clone size were drawn from that table, and D and trimming were deduced from the DNA. The data contain about 75,000 clones, approximately 74% of them seen just once; the ten biggest clones take up 2.5% to 3%.

Sequencing was performed on peripheral blood. The chain has TRBV5-6 and TRBJ1-2, with 8 bases matching TRBD1. The origin of this receptor is a human donor with acute or convalescent COVID-19. The donor label of this sample is uncertain. In DNA form, the CDR3 reads TGTGCCAGCAGCTTTTTCTTCAGGAGACAGGGGAACTATGGCTACACCTTC. Protein product: CASSFFFRRQGNYGYTF.